This section outlines one TCR beta chain sequence together with its context. These data come from a study of blood T cell repertoires in COVID-19. Study summary: COVID-19 samples collected from the United States, Italy and Spain covered acute and convalescent phases. From T cells, B-cell-depleted T cells, or PBMCs came the material, which was cDNA or gDNA.

There are 15 residues in the CDR3. V was pared by 3 bases and J by 8 bases, with 10 bases of the junction left unmatched. Germline-derived CDR1 and CDR2 are MNHEY and SVGAGI. How the authors handled the data: Nucleated cell counts were estimated from reference gene primer amplification. Produced via immunoSEQ multiplex PCR; TCRdb's table is partial and in-frame only. The V and J calls and clone size are taken from that table; D and trimming were inferred from the DNA. The sample has fewer than 300,000 clones; more than 65% are singletons. The chain joins TRBV6-5 to TRBJ1-2; 9 bases are a match to TRBD1. The TCR was taken from a woman between 18 and 29 years old with acute or convalescent COVID-19. Sequencing was carried out using peripheral blood. The CDR3 DNA is TGTGCCAGCAGTTATTTACAGGGGGCGCGGGACGGCTACACCTTC. It encodes CASSYLQGARDGYTF.